The next 16 T cell receptor beta chains were all read from a single sample in a study of blood T cell repertoires in COVID-19 (TCRdb year 2020). The protocol used for the library was the immunoSEQ multiplex PCR assay. TCRdb holds this immuneACCESS table with in-frame rearrangements only. Some clones are missing; in checked studies, unresolved V genes explain under half, and the rest has no known cause. For this sample there are about 230,000 clones; around nine tenths appear just once. Roughly 2.5% of the sample lies in the top ten. Sequencing was carried out using peripheral blood. The source of these receptors is a woman aged 60 to 75 with acute or convalescent COVID-19.

A single count supports this clone. The gene calls are TRBV7-8 and TRBJ1-5, with 7 bases aligning to TRBD1. Trimming at V came to 4 bases and at J to 1 base, leaving 13 bases not matched to a gene. Germline V CDR1 and CDR2: SGHVS, FQNEAQ. The CDR3 covers 18 residues. Here the CDR3 DNA reads TGTGCCAGCAGCTCTAGGGCAGGGGGTGTTGGGAGCAATCAGCCCCAGCATTTT. This gives the protein CASSSRAGGVGSNQPQHF.

The chain couples TRBV7-2 to TRBJ2-7; 9 bases agree with TRBD2. Germline V gene sequence: CDR1 SGHTA, CDR2 FQGNSA. Trimming took 5 bases from V and 3 from J; bases not matched to a gene: 8. The CDR3 is made up of 15 amino acids. The CDR3: CASSQASGTVYEQYF. The CDR3 DNA reads as TGTGCCAGCAGCCAGGCTAGCGGGACGGTCTACGAGCAGTACTTC. The variable domain in full, completed from reference TRBV7-2 and TRBJ2-7, reads GAGVSQSPSNKVTEKGKDVELRCDPISGHTALYWYRQSLGQGLEFLIYFQGNSAPDKSGLPSDRFSAERTGGSVSTLTIQRTQQEDSAVYLCASSQASGTVYEQYFGPGTRLTVT.

This chain joins TRBV5-4 and TRBJ1-3, with D perhaps matching TRBD1 (6 bases). There are 16 residues in the CDR3. V lost 1 base and J lost 3, with 14 bases in between. The germline CDR1 and CDR2 sequences are SGHNT and YYREEE (reference sequence). CDR3 coding DNA: TGTGCCAGCAGCTTGCGGGGGGGGCAGCGTGGAAACACCATATATTTT. This encodes CASSLRGGQRGNTIYF.

V and J are TRBV4-2 and TRBJ1-1, with 9 bases that match TRBD1. The CDR3 has 14 residues. Germline lookup yields CDR1 LGHNA and CDR2 YNFKEQ. V gave up 1 base and J gave up 7 bases; unmatched junction bases: 4. The CDR3 region has the DNA TGTGCCAGCAGCCAAGTAGGGGACAGGGATGAAGCTTTCTTT. Protein: CASSQVGDRDEAFF.

The CDR3 DNA reads as TGTGCCAGCAGTTTAATGCTGACTAGCGGGAACTACGAGCAGTACTTC. Translated: CASSLMLTSGNYEQYF. The V call is TRBV27, the J call TRBJ2-7; 11 bases fit TRBD2. This CDR3 contains 16 residues. Trimming removed 2 bases from V and 3 bases from J; junction bases left unmatched: 6. The V gene's germline CDR1 is MNHEY and CDR2 SMNVEV (reference sequence).

V and J are TRBV28 and TRBJ1-2, with D possibly TRBD1 on 6 matching bases. The CDR3 has 18 residues. Between the trimmed V and J ends, which lost 6 bases and 1 base, there was a span of 24 bases. CDR1 and CDR2 from the germline V gene are MDHEN and SYDVKM. CDR3 loop: CASSFLRGTGTLNYGYTF. The CDR3 bases are TGTGCCAGCAGCTTCTTAAGGGGGACGGGGACCCTTAACTATGGCTACACCTTC.

The genes are TRBV7-9 and TRBJ2-3, with a tentative D call TRBD2 (6 bases). CDR1 SEHNR and CDR2 FQNEAQ come from the germline V gene (reference sequence). V lost 0 bases, J lost 3 bases, and 16 bases lay in between. The CDR3 spans 17 residues. Here the CDR3 reads CASSLAGFSRGTDTQYF. DNA for the CDR3: TGTGCCAGCAGCTTAGCGGGGTTTAGCCGGGGGACAGATACGCAGTATTTT.

The chain has TRBV30 and TRBJ1-3; TRBD1 might be the D (6 bases). Between the trimmed V and J ends, which lost 1 base and 0 bases, there was a span of 10 bases. The CDR3 extends over 15 amino acids. Germline CDR1 is GTSNPN and CDR2 is SVGIG (reference sequence). CDR3 protein: CAWSALTGSGNTIYF. CDR3 coding DNA: TGTGCCTGGAGTGCGTTGACAGGCTCTGGAAACACCATATATTTT.

The chain has TRBV18 and TRBJ2-7; 7 bases line up with TRBD1. Trimming at V came to 3 bases and at J to 3 bases, leaving 8 bases not matched to a gene. The CDR3 consists of 15 residues. Germline loops: CDR1 KGHSH, CDR2 LQKENI. The CDR3 sequence is CASSPSWDRNYEQYF. In DNA, the CDR3 is TGTGCCAGCTCACCTTCTTGGGACAGAAACTACGAGCAGTACTTC.

V usage is TRBV7-9 and J usage is TRBJ2-7; 9 nucleotides match TRBD1. CDR1 is SEHNR, CDR2 FQNEAQ, per germline (reference sequence). The CDR3 contains 14 residues. The junction had 6 bases not matched to a gene; V was cut back by 2 bases and J by 7 bases. The CDR3 protein is CASSLTGTGREQYF. The CDR3 DNA sequence: TGTGCCAGCAGCTTAACTGGGACAGGGAGGGAGCAGTACTTC.

The J gene is TRBJ1-1, the V gene TRBV27; D unclear. Trimming cost V 4 bases and J 0 bases, with 3 bases left between them. The CDR3 spans 12 residues. CDR1 is MNHEY and CDR2 is SMNVEV in the germline V gene (reference sequence). CDR3 nucleotide sequence: TGTGCCAGCAGTTCTATGAACACTGAAGCTTTCTTT. This gives the protein CASSSMNTEAFF.

The V call is TRBV14, the J call TRBJ2-2; D remains ambiguous. The CDR3 sequence is 12 residues long. Trimming left V 5 bases short and J 13 bases short, with 14 bases between. Germline assignment: CDR1 SGHDN and CDR2 FVKESK. DNA of the CDR3: TGTGCCAGCAGCTTCGACATGGAATCGCTGTTTTTT. It yields the protein CASSFDMESLFF.

The chain couples TRBV7-6 to TRBJ1-4; D is perhaps TRBD1 (6 bases). CDR3 length: 15 residues. Germline CDR1 is SGHVS and CDR2 is FNYEAQ. Trimming left V 1 base short and J 5 bases short, with 11 bases between. This chain's CDR3 is CASSLEGGWNEKLFF. DNA for the CDR3: TGTGCCAGCAGCTTAGAGGGGGGGTGGAATGAAAAACTGTTTTTT.

There are a few counts of this clone. The rearrangement uses TRBV9 and TRBJ1-1; 7 nucleotides align to TRBD1. J was trimmed by 5 bases and V by 0 bases; bases with no gene match: 7. Per germline, CDR1 SGDLS and CDR2 YYNGEE. There are 15 residues in the CDR3. The chain's CDR3 is CASSVAVGGRTEAFF. The DNA for the CDR3 is TGTGCCAGCAGCGTAGCTGTAGGGGGCCGAACTGAAGCTTTCTTT.

This clone has a single count. The CDR3 loop reads CASSLEAKRTDTQYF. The CDR3 DNA is TGTGCCAGCAGCTTGGAAGCGAAGCGCACAGATACGCAGTATTTT. This rearrangement joins TRBV5-4 to TRBJ2-3; D unresolved. Germline V CDR1 and CDR2: SGHNT, YYREEE (reference sequence). The V end was cut by 0 bases, the J end by 1 base, with 9 bases between. CDR3 size: 15 residues.

DNA for the CDR3: TGCGCCAGCAGCTATGGACAGGCTTACGAGCAGTACTTC. It encodes CASSYGQAYEQYF. V usage is TRBV5-1 and J usage is TRBJ2-7; TRBD1 matches 7 bases. This CDR3 has 13 residues. Unmatched junction bases numbered 4, after V lost 3 bases and J lost 4 bases. From germline, CDR1 is SGHRS and CDR2 YFSETQ.